This T cell receptor beta chain was profiled in a study of cytomegalovirus exposure and HLA in healthy donors. Study as a whole: Among approximately 390 genotyped donors, roughly 81% fell in the Caucasian-associated ancestry cluster. Overall study results and limits: Most TCR sequences were rare, but some public TCRs occurred in many donors. Some TCR beta chains (around 160 of them) were listed as cytomegalovirus-associated.

When sampled, the donors appeared nominally healthy, though they likely had unrecorded immune exposures. The PCR contained 60 Vbeta and 13 Jbeta primers. Using immunoSEQ multiplex PCR, the repertoire was profiled, and TCRdb retains in-frame clones only, with some absent. Seen here are about 180,000 clones, roughly four fifths observed once, and the top ten hold 4.5% to 5.5%. V was shortened by 4 bases and J by 4 bases, with 9 bases between the two germline ends. There are 12 residues in the CDR3. Germline CDR1 is SGDLS and CDR2 is YYNGEE. This clone was seen a single time. Its specificity is not known. This CDR3 is also generated by other DNA sequences in the sample.

This chain uses TRBV9 with TRBJ2-7; weak D call: TRBD1 (5 bases). This sequence originates from a girl aged 5 to 17 in good health and CMV-seropositive. Sequences were obtained from PBMCs. The CDR3 reads CASSPTGYEQYF. In DNA, the CDR3 is TGTGCCAGCAGCCCTACAGGATACGAGCAGTACTTC.